What follows is one T cell receptor (beta chain) and its context. Antigen: not known. The sample belongs to a study of cytomegalovirus exposure and HLA in healthy donors. The overall study: Inside one of the first data releases sat around 85 million unique TCRs taken from HLA-typed donors. Findings and limits, study-wide: Associated with HLA alleles at 0.05 false discovery rate in a later analysis were 17,000 or so TCR beta sequences.

Primers for the PCR totalled 60 Vbeta and 13 Jbeta. Original processing notes: Around 9.9 million shared chains were among the approximately 76 million unique TCR beta chains that a later analysis counted. This table comes from immunoSEQ multiplex PCR, and its TCRdb copy is limited to in-frame clones, with some not included. That table is the source of V, J and clone size, and D and trimming were worked out from the DNA. Recorded for this sample: 35,000 or so clones. The CDR3 has 14 residues. V lost 7 bases and J 2 bases, leaving 14 bases between the germline ends. Germline V CDR1 and CDR2: MNHEY, SVGAGI.

The J gene is TRBJ2-5, the V gene TRBV6-5, with D tentatively TRBD1 (6 bases). This TCR came from a man in his forties in good health and CMV-seropositive. The sequencing input was PBMCs. The CDR3 loop reads CASNPLGQQETQYF. CDR3 coding DNA: TGTGCCAGCAACCCCCTAGGACAGCAAGAGACCCAGTACTTC.